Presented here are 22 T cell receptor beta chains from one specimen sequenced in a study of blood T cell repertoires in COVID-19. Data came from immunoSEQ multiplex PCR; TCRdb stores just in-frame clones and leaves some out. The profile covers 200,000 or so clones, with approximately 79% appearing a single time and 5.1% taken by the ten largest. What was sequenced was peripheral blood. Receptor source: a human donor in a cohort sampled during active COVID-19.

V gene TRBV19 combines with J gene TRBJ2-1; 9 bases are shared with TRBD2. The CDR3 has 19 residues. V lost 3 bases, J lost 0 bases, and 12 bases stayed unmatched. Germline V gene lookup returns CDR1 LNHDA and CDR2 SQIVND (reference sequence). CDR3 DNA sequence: TGTGCCAGTAGTATGCGGGCTAGCGGGGCCTTAGGCTCCTACAATGAGCAGTTCTTC. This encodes CASSMRASGALGSYNEQFF.

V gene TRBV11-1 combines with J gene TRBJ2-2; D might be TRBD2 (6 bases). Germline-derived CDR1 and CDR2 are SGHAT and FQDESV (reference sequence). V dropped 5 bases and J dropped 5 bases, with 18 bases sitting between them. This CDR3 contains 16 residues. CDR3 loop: CASSTRRGKGTGELFF. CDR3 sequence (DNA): TGTGCCAGCAGCACTCGGCGGGGCAAGGGGACCGGGGAGCTGTTTTTT.

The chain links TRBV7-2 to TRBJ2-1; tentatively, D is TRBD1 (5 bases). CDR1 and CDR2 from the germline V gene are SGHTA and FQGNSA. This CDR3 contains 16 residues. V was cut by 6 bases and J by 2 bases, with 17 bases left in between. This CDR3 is CASSFSSGYTYNEQFF. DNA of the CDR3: TGTGCCAGCAGTTTCAGTTCAGGGTACACCTACAATGAGCAGTTCTTC.

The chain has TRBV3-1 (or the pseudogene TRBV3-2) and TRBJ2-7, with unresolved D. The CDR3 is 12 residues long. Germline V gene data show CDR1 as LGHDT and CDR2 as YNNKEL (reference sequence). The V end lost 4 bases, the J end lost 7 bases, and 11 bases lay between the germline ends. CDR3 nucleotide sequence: TGTGCCAGCAGCCTTCCGTCTCTGGAGCAGTACTTC. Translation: CASSLPSLEQYF.

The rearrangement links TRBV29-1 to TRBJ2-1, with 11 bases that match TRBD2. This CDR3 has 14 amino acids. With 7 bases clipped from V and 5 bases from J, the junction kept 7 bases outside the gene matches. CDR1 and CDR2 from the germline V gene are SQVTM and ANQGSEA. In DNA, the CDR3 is TGCAGCGCGCATAGCGGGAGGGTCGACAATGAGCAGTTCTTC. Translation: CSAHSGRVDNEQFF.

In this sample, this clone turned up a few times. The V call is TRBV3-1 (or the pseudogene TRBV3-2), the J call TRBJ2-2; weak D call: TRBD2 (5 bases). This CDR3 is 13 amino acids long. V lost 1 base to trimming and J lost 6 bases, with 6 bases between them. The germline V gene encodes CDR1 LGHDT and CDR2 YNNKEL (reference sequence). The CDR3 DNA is TGTGCCAGCAGCCAAGGCGGGCCCGGGGAGCTGTTTTTT. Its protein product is CASSQGGPGELFF.

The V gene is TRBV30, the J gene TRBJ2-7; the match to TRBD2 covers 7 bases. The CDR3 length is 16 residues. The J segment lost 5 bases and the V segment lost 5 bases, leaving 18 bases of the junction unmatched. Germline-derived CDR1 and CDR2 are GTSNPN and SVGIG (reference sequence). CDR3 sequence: CAWAPRGGRRVHEQYF. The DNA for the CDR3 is TGTGCCTGGGCCCCTCGCGGCGGGAGAAGAGTGCACGAGCAGTACTTC. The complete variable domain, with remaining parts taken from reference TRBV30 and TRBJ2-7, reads SQTIHQWPATLVQPVGSPLSLECTVEGTSNPNLYWYRQAAGRGLQLLFYSVGIGQISSEVPQNLSASRPQDRQFILSSKKLLLSDSGFYLCAWAPRGGRRVHEQYFGPGTRLTVT.

The CDR3 sequence is CASSPGLAYEQYF. The CDR3, as DNA: TGCGCCAGCAGCCCCGGACTAGCCTACGAGCAGTACTTC. This chain links TRBV4-3 with TRBJ2-7; 7 bases align to TRBD2. CDR3 length equals 13 residues. Trimming cost V 4 bases and J 2 bases; bases outside gene matches: 2. Germline CDR1 and CDR2: LGHNA and YSLEER.

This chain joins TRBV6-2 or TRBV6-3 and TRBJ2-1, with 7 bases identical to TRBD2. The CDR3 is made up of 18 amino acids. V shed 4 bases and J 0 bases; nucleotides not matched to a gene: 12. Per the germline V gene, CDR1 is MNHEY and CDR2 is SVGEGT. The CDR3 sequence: CASSWRPSGKSSYNEQFF. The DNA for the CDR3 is TGTGCCAGCAGTTGGCGGCCTAGCGGTAAGAGCTCCTACAATGAGCAGTTCTTC.

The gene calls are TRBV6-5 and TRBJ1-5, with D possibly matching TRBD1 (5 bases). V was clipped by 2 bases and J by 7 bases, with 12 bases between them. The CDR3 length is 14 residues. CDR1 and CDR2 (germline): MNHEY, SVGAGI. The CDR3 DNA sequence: TGTGCCAGCAGTTACGACAGCAAGGGACAGCCCCAGCATTTT. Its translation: CASSYDSKGQPQHF.

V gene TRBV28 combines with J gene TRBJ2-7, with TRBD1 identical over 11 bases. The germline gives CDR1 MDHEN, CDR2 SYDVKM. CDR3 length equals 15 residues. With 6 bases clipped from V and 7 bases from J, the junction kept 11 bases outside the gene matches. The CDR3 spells CASSPRGQGVQEQYF. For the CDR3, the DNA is TGTGCCAGCAGCCCCCGGGGACAGGGGGTACAGGAGCAGTACTTC.

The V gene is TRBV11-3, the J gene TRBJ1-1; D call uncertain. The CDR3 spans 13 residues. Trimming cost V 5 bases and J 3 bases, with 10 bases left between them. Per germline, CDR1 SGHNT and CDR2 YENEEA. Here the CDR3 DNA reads TGTGCCAGCAGCGCTCCACCAGACACTGAAGCTTTCTTT. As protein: CASSAPPDTEAFF.

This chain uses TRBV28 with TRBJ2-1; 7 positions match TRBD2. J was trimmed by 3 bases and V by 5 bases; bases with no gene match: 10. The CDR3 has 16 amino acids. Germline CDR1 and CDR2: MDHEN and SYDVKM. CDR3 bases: TGTGCCAGCAGTACCTCCCAGCGGGGCCTCTACAATGAGCAGTTCTTC. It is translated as CASSTSQRGLYNEQFF.

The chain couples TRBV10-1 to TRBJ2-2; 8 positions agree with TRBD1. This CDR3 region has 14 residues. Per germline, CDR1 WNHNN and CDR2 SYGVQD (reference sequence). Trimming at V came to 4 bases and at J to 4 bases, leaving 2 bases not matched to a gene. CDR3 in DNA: TGCGCCAGCAGTGGACAGGGGCTCACCGGGGAGCTGTTTTTT. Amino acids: CASSGQGLTGELFF.

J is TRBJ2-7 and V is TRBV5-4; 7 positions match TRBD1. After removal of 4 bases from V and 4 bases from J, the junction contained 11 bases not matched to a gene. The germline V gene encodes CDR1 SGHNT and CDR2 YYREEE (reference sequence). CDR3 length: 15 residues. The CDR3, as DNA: TGTGCCAGCAGCAATCTAGACAGGGTGGGGTACGAGCAGTACTTC. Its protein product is CASSNLDRVGYEQYF.

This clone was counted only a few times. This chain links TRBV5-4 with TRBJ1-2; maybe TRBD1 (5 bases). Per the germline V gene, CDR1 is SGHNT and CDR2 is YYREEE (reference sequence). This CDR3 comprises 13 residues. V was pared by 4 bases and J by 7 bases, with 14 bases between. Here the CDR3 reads CASSQGVSGGYTF. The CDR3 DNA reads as TGTGCCAGCAGCCAAGGGGTTTCGGGTGGCTACACCTTC.

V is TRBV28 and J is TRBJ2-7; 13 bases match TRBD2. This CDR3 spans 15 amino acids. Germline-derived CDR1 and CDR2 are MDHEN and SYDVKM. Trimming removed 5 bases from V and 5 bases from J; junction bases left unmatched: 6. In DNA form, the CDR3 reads TGTGCCAGCAGTCTTGGACTAGCGGGAGAGCACGAGCAGTACTTC. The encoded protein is CASSLGLAGEHEQYF.

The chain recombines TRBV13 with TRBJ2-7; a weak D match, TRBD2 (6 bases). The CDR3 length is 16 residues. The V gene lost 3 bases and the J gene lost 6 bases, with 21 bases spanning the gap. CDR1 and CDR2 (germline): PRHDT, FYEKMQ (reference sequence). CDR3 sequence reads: CASSLAPATHGGEQYF. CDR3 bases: TGTGCCAGCAGCTTGGCCCCGGCGACCCACGGGGGCGAGCAGTACTTC.

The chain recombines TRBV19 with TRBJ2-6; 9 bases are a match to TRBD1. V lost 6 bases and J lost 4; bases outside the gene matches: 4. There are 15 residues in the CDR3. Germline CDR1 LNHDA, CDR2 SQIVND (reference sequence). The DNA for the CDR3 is TGTGCCAGTAGACAGGGGGCGCAAGGGGCCAACGTCCTGACTTTC. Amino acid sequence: CASRQGAQGANVLTF.

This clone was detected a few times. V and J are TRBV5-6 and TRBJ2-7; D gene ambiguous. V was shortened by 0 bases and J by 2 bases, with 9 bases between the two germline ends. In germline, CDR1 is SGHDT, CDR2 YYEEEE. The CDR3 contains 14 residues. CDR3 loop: CASSLVRGAYEQYF. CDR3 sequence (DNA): TGTGCCAGCAGCTTGGTTCGAGGTGCCTACGAGCAGTACTTC.

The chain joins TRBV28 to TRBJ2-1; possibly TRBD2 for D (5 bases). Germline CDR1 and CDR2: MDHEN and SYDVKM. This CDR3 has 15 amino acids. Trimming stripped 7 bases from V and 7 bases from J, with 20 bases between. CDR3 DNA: TGTGCCAGCACCTTAGGAGCGGCCCTGGGTAATGAGCAGTTCTTC. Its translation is CASTLGAALGNEQFF.

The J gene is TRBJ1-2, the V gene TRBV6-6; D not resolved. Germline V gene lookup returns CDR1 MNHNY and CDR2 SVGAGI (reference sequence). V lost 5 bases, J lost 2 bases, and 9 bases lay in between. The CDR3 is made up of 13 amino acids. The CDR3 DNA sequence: TGTGCCAGCAGTCCGGGAGACAACTATGGCTACACCTTC. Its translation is CASSPGDNYGYTF.